What follows describes a single TCR beta chain. Its cognate antigen is unknown. Sequencing used immunoSEQ multiplex PCR; TCRdb keeps in-frame clones, though not all of them. The top ten hold about 0.3% of the sample, which has roughly 120,000 clones, 80% to 95% seen once. These data originate in a study of T cell repertoires and HLA-DP antigens. Study results and limitations: Total CD4+ responders were stimulated by HeLa antigen-presenting cells. Pre-culture clonality, approximately 0.04, was far below sorted CD137+ clonality of approximately 0.36.

Germline CDR1 is LNHNV and CDR2 is YYDKDF (reference sequence). The CDR3 consists of 15 residues. Trimming took 0 bases from V and 4 from J, leaving 12 bases between them. The receptor was derived from a woman aged 18 to 35 in good health and CMV-seronegative. Sample: CD4+ T cells from PBMCs. The V and J genes are TRBV15 and TRBJ1-1; D is unclear. The CDR3 DNA reads TGTGCCACCAGCAGAGATGTGACCGTGGGCACTGAAGCTTTCTTT. Its translation: CATSRDVTVGTEAFF.